This T cell receptor beta chain came from a study of T cell changes during pregnancy in multiple sclerosis (dated by TCRdb to the late 2010s). About the study as a whole: The study looked at changes in the T cell repertoire across pregnancy in women with multiple sclerosis.

Receptor amplification or capture employed the immunoSEQ multiplex PCR assay. The source is immuneACCESS, and TCRdb retained only in-frame sequences with V and J called. Part of the clones is not carried over; for the studies checked, unresolved V genes explain less than half of this, and the remainder is unexplained. In this sample the table shows 35,000 to 45,000 clones, more than 85% of which occur a single time. The ten top clones hold roughly 1.9% of the sample. Comment on this clone: No cognate antigen has been identified for it. No much larger clone exists at a distance of one base, and base qualities are not known.

CDR1 and CDR2 are drawn from the germline V gene: SNHLY, FYNNEI. The CDR3, cysteine through phenylalanine, is 14 amino acids long. The sequence is cut down to CDR3 DNA, 42 bases in frame from base 1. V drops 7 bases and J drops 3 bases, leaving 15 bases in between. In this chain, TRBV2 is recombined with TRBJ1-1; a tentative D match to TRBD1 spans 6 bases. The TCR sequence derives from a female donor in good health, enrolled as a control in a pregnancy study. Specimen: CD4+ T cells from peripheral blood mononuclear cells, collected after pregnancy. Here is the DNA: TGTGCCAGCAATCAACAGGGTCAGTACACTGAAGCTTTCTTT. It translates as CASNQQGQYTEAFF.